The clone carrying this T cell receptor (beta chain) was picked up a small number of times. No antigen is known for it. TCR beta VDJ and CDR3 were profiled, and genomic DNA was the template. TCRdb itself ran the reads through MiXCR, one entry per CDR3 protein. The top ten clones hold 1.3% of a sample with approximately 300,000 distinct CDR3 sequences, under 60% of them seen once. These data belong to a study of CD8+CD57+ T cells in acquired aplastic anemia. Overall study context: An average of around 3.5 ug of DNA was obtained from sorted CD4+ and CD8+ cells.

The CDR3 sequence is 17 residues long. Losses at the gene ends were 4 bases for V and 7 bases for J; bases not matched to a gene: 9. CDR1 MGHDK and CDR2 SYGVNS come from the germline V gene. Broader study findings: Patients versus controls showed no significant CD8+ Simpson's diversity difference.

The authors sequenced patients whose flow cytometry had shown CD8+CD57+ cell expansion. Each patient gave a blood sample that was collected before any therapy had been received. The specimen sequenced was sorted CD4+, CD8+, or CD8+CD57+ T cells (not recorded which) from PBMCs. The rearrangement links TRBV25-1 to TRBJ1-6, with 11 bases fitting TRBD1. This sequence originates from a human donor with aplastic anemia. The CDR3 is CASSGGRGTGGNSPLHF. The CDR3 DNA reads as TGTGCCAGCAGTGGTGGAAGGGGGACAGGGGGGAATTCACCCCTCCACTTT. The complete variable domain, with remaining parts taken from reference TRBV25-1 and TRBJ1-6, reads EADIYQTPRYLVIGTGKKITLECSQTMGHDKMYWYQQDPGMELHLIHYSYGVNSTEKGDLSSESTVSRIRTEHFPLTLESARPSHTSQYLCASSGGRGTGGNSPLHFGNGTRLTVT.